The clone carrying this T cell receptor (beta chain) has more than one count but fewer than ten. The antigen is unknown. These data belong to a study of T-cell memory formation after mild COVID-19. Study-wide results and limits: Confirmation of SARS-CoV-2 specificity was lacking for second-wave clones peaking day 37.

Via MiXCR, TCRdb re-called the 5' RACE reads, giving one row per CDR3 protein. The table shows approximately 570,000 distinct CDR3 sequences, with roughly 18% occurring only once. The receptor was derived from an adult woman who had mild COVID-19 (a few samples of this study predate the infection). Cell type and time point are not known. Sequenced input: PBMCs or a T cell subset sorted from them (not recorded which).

The CDR3 sequence: CASSFEGSYEQYF. The CDR3 DNA sequence: TGTGCCAGCAGCTTCGAGGGCAGCTACGAGCAGTACTTC. The J gene is TRBJ2-7, the V gene TRBV9, with a tentative D call TRBD2 (5 bases). Germline V lookup: CDR1 SGDLS, CDR2 YYNGEE. The CDR3 runs 13 residues. Trimming removed 4 bases at V and 3 bases at J, with 11 bases between. Based on the CDR3 plus reference TRBV9 and TRBJ2-7, the full variable domain is DSGVTQTPKHLITATGQRVTLRCSPRSGDLSVYWYQQSLDQGLQFLIQYYNGEERAKGNILERFSAQQFPDLHSELNLSSLELGDSALYFCASSFEGSYEQYFGPGTRLTVT.